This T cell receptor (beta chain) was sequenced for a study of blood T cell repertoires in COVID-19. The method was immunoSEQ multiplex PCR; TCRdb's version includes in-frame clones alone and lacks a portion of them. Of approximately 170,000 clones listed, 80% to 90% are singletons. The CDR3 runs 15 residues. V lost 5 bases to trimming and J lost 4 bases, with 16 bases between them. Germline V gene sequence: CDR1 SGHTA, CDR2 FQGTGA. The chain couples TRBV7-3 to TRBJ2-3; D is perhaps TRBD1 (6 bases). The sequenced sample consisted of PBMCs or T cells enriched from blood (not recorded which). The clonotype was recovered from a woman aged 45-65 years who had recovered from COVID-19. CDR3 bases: TGTGCCAGCAGCCGGCAGGGGATCGTCTCAGATACGCAGTATTTT. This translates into CASSRQGIVSDTQYF.